Detailed here is one TCR beta chain. Its antigen is undetermined. This CDR3 comprises 14 residues. Germline CDR1 and CDR2: SGHRS and YFSETQ. V was clipped by 0 bases and J by 3 bases, with 9 bases between them. TCRdb re-called the multiplex PCR reads through MiXCR, storing one row per CDR3 protein. This table has about 16,000 distinct CDR3 sequences, 45% appearing once. The data belong to a study of breast tumors, draining lymph nodes, adjacent tissues. Study observations and caveats: That most tumor T cells come from lymph nodes remained unproven. Luminal-like breast cancer showed significantly greater tumor-nontumor repertoire similarity than basal-like breast cancer did.

The rearrangement links TRBV5-1 to TRBJ1-2; D remains ambiguous. Sample: tumor-adjacent breast tissue. The TCR originated in a female donor with breast cancer. Some clones in this sample may be carry-over from other donors' samples. The CDR3 reads CASSLEGGYYGYTF. The CDR3 DNA sequence: TGCGCCAGCAGCTTGGAGGGAGGCTACTATGGCTACACCTTC.